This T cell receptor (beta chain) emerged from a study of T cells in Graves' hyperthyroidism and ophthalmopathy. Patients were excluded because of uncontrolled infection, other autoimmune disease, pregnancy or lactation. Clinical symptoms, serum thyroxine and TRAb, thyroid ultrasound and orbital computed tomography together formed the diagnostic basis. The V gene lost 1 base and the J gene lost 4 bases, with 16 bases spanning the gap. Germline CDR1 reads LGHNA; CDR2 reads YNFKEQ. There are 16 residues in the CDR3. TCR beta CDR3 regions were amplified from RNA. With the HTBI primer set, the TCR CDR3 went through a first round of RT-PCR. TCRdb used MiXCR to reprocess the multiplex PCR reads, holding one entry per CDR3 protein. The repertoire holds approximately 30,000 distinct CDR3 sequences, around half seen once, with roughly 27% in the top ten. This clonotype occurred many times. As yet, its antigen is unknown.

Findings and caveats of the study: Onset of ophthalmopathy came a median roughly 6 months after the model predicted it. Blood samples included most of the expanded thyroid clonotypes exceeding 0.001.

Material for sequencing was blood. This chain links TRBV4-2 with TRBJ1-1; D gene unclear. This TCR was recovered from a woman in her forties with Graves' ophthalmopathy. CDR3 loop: CASSQVATLEGTEAFF. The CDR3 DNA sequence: TGTGCCAGCAGCCAAGTCGCGACTTTAGAGGGCACTGAAGCTTTCTTT.